The entry that follows covers one TCR beta chain sequence. These data belong to a study of shared T cell receptors in the human thymus. In germline, CDR1 is MGHRA, CDR2 YSYEKL. The CDR3 spans 16 residues. Trimming removed 0 bases from V and 5 bases from J, with 14 bases in between. Assay: immunoSEQ multiplex PCR; the TCRdb copy retains only in-frame clones and omits some. The table lists roughly 700,000 clones, 88% of them singletons. These data were likewise used in another study, on human thymus T cells. From that study: The donors were infants in Finland with congenital heart defects, otherwise immunologically healthy. Thymic resections from corrective heart surgery supplied the tissue. Related studies found that unrelated individuals share highly overlapping thymic repertoires.

The TCR was taken from a boy under two years old with a congenital heart defect. The chain is built from TRBV4-1 and TRBJ2-1; the D gene is possibly TRBD2 (5 bases). Material: thymocytes. This CDR3 reads CASSQDNGKKDNEQFF. The CDR3 DNA follows: TGCGCCAGCAGCCAAGATAACGGGAAGAAGGACAATGAGCAGTTCTTC.